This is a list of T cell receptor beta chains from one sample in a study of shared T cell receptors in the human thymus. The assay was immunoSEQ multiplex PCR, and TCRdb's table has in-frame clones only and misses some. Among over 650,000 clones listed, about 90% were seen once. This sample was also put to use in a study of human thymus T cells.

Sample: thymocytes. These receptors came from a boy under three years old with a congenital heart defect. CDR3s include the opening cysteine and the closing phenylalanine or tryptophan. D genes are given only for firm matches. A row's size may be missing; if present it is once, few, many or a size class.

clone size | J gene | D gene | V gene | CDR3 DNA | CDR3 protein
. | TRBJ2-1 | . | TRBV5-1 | TGCGCCAGCAAAAATTACCGCGGCTTACCTAACAATGAGCAGTTCTTC | CASKNYRGLPNNEQFF
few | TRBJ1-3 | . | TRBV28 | TGTGCCAGCAACCAACCGACAGTCTCTGGAAACACCATATATTTT | CASNQPTVSGNTIYF
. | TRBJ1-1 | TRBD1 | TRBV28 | TGTGCCAGCAGTTTTCGGACAGGGGGGATGGACACTGAAGCTTTCTTT | CASSFRTGGMDTEAFF
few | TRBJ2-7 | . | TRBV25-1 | TGTGCCAGCAGGGGGGCGGACGGCTCCTACGAGCAGTACTTC | CASRGADGSYEQYF
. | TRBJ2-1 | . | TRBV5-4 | TGTGCCAGCAGCTTGGGGAGGCCGGGGTCCTACAATGAGCAGTTCTTC | CASSLGRPGSYNEQFF
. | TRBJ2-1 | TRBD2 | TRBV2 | TGTGCCAGCAGTCCTGGGGGGGGACTGAAACCTTACAATGAGCAGTTCTTC | CASSPGGGLKPYNEQFF
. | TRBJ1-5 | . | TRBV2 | TGTGCCAGCAGTGAAGCGCATGGCGGATGGCAGCCCCAGCATTTT | CASSEAHGGWQPQHF
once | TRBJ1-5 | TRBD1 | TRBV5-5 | TGTGCCAGCAGCTTGGGGACAGGTCATCAGCCCCAGCATTTT | CASSLGTGHQPQHF
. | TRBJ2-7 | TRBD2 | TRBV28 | TGTGCCAGCAGTCCGAGGGGGACTAGCGGGAGGTACGAGCAGTACTTC | CASSPRGTSGRYEQYF
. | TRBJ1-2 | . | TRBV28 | TGTGCCAGCAGTTCAGCTTACGGGTTCCCCGGGGGGGGCCGAAACTATGGCTACACCTTC | CASSSAYGFPGGGRNYGYTF
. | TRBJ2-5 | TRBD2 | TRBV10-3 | TGTGCCATCAGTGAGTCAGTAAGCGGGACCACGGGGACCCAGTACTTC | CAISESVSGTTGTQYF
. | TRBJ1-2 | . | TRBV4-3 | TGCGCCAGCAGCCCGAATTCGATTGTCTACCAGGTTAACTATGGCTACACCTTC | CASSPNSIVYQVNYGYTF
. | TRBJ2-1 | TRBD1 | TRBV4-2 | TGTGCCAGCAGCCAAGCCAGGGGGTATCCCCATGAGCAGTTCTTC | CASSQARGYPHEQFF
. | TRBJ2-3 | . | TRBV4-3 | TGCGCCAGCAGCCAAGTACGGGATTACACAGATACGCAGTATTTT | CASSQVRDYTDTQYF
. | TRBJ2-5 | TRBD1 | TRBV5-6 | TGTGCCAGCAGCTTTCGACAGGGATCCCAAGAGACCCAGTACTTC | CASSFRQGSQETQYF
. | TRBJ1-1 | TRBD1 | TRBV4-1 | TGCGCCAGCAGCCAAGCTCTCCGACAGGGGTACGAAGCTTTCTTT | CASSQALRQGYEAFF
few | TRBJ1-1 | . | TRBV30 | TGTGCCTGGAGTGTACCGATAGACTTGAACACTGAAGCTTTCTTT | CAWSVPIDLNTEAFF
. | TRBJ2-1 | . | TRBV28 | TGTGCCAGCAGTTTAGGCCGATACAATGAGCAGTTCTTC | CASSLGRYNEQFF
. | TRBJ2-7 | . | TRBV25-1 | TGTGCCAGCAGTGAACTCGGGAAGGATTCCAACGAGCAGTACTTC | CASSELGKDSNEQYF
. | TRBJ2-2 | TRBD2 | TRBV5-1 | TGCGCCAGCAGCTTGTATAGCGGGGGGCTGAACACCGGGGAGCTGTTTTTT | CASSLYSGGLNTGELFF
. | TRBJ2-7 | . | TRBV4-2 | TGTGCCAGCAGCCATAGGCAGGGTTCCTACGAGCAGTACTTC | CASSHRQGSYEQYF
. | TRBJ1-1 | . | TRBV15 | TGTGCCACCAGCAGGGGGGAGGGCACTGAAGCTTTCTTT | CATSRGEGTEAFF
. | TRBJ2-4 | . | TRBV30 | TGTGCCTGGAGTTGGCGGAACATTCAGTACTTC | CAWSWRNIQYF